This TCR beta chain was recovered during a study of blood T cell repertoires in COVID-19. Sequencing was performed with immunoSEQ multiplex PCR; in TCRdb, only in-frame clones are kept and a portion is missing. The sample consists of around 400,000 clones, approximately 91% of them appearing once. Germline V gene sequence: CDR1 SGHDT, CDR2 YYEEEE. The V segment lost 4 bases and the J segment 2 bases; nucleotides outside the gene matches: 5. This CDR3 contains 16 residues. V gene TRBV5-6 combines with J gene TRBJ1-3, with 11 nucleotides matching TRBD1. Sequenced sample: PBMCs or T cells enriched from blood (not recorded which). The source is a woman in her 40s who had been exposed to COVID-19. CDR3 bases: TGTGCCAGCAGCGCAAGGACAGGGGGCGCTGGAAACACCATATATTTT. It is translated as CASSARTGGAGNTIYF.